Below, 24 T cell receptor beta chains from the same sample are listed, as sequenced in a study of CD8 T cells in ankylosing spondylitis. TCRdb ran MiXCR on the 5' RACE reads and lists one entry per CDR3 protein. The data show approximately 250,000 distinct CDR3 sequences, roughly 25% seen once. Sequencing was performed on blood, either unsorted or a sorted T cell fraction (not recorded which). The receptors stem from a male donor with ankylosing spondylitis or in good health (not recorded which).

This clonotype was recorded many times. This sequence joins TRBV12-3 or TRBV12-4 and TRBJ2-5; 7 nucleotides line up with TRBD1. V was clipped by 6 bases and J by 5 bases; unmatched bases: 3. The CDR3 has 12 amino acids. The CDR3 spells CASRQGSETQYF. The CDR3 nucleotides are TGTGCCAGCAGACAGGGGTCCGAGACCCAGTACTTC.

This clonotype occurred many times. The rearrangement links TRBV27 to TRBJ1-2; perhaps TRBD1 as D (6 bases). The V gene lost 3 bases and the J gene lost 5 bases, with 22 bases spanning the gap. Germline V gives CDR1 MNHEY, CDR2 SMNVEV (reference sequence). The CDR3 loop spans 17 amino acids. The CDR3 reads CASSFTYRDKDFYGYTF. Here the CDR3 DNA reads TGTGCCAGCAGTTTTACCTACCGGGACAAGGATTTTTATGGCTACACCTTC.

The sample holds many counts of this clonotype. This rearrangement joins TRBV4-1 to TRBJ1-6, with 7 bases fitting TRBD1. With 0 bases clipped from V and 10 bases from J, the junction kept 9 bases outside the gene matches. The CDR3 has 16 residues. Germline V CDR1 and CDR2: MGHRA, YSYEKL. The CDR3 sequence is CASSQDIGGGRSPLHF. The CDR3 bases are TGCGCCAGCAGCCAAGATATAGGAGGGGGCCGGTCACCCCTCCACTTT.

This clonotype was detected ten times or more. The rearrangement uses TRBV12-3 or TRBV12-4 and TRBJ1-1; D unclear. The CDR3 consists of 17 residues. V lost 0 bases, J lost 0 bases, and 14 bases lay in between. This CDR3 is CASSLAGPGKMNTEAFF. CDR3 DNA: TGTGCCAGCAGTTTAGCCGGACCAGGAAAGATGAACACTGAAGCTTTCTTT.

There are many counts of this clonotype. V is TRBV2 and J is TRBJ1-1; D unresolved. Per the germline V gene, CDR1 is SNHLY and CDR2 is FYNNEI. CDR3 length: 16 amino acids. V lost 6 bases, J lost 2 bases, and 19 bases lay in between. The CDR3: CASSPGGMAANTEAFF. The CDR3 DNA follows: TGTGCCAGCAGCCCTGGCGGAATGGCAGCTAACACTGAAGCTTTCTTT.

This rearrangement joins TRBV6-1 to TRBJ2-3; TRBD2 is a possible D gene (6 bases). The V end was cut by 7 bases, the J end by 6 bases, with 20 bases between. CDR3 length: 15 amino acids. Germline CDR1 MNHNS, CDR2 SASEGT. The CDR3 sequence: CASTIVLGGVDTQYF. The DNA for the CDR3 is TGTGCCAGCACCATAGTACTGGGGGGTGTGGATACGCAGTATTTT.

This rearrangement joins TRBV12-3 or TRBV12-4 to TRBJ1-5, with 9 nucleotides matching TRBD1. The V segment lost 5 bases and the J segment 0 bases; nucleotides outside the gene matches: 8. CDR3 length equals 17 residues. As DNA, the CDR3 is TGTGCCAGCAGTAGGGACAGGGAGGCGTATAGCAATCAGCCCCAGCATTTT. Translated, it gives CASSRDREAYSNQPQHF.

A word on this clonotype: One junction end does not reproduce the germline sequence, and a read error may be involved. The chain carries TRBV3-1 and TRBJ2-1; possible D gene TRBD1, 5 bases. CDR3 length: 13 residues. Looked up from germline, CDR1 is LGHDT and CDR2 is YNNKEL (reference sequence). CDR3 in amino acids: CASSHSQDTLVVF. DNA of the CDR3: TGTGCCAGCAGCCACAGTCAGGACACTCTCGTAGTCTTC.

The V call is TRBV5-1, the J call TRBJ2-7; D not certain. Trimming stripped 2 bases from V and 2 bases from J, with 11 bases between. Germline V gene lookup returns CDR1 SGHRS and CDR2 YFSETQ. The CDR3 has 14 residues. The CDR3 DNA reads TGCGCCAGCAGCTTCACAAGCACGGCCTACGAGCAGTACTTC. Translating gives CASSFTSTAYEQYF.

Only a few counts were recorded for this clonotype. The gene calls are TRBV20-1 and TRBJ2-3; D possibly corresponds to TRBD2 (7 bases). Trimming removed 6 bases at V and 2 bases at J, with 18 bases between. Germline V gives CDR1 DFQATT, CDR2 SNEGSKA (reference sequence). CDR3 length: 15 amino acids. The CDR3 spells CSAAPNRGATDTQYF. CDR3 sequence (DNA): TGCAGTGCCGCCCCCAACCGGGGGGCCACAGATACGCAGTATTTT.

This clonotype was counted ten times or more. The CDR3 region is CSVASGANVLTF. In DNA, the CDR3 is TGCAGCGTCGCGTCTGGGGCCAACGTCCTGACTTTC. This chain uses TRBV29-1 with TRBJ2-6; D remains ambiguous. Germline assignment: CDR1 SQVTM and CDR2 ANQGSEA. V gave up 6 bases and J gave up 1 base, with 4 bases separating them. The CDR3 extends over 12 amino acids.

This rearrangement joins TRBV20-1 to TRBJ2-7, with D perhaps matching TRBD2 (6 bases). This CDR3 spans 12 amino acids. The germline CDR1 and CDR2 sequences are DFQATT and SNEGSKA (reference sequence). V gave up 3 bases and J gave up 2 bases, with 8 bases separating them. In DNA form, the CDR3 reads TGCAGTGCTAGTGCGGGGCCCTACGAGCAGTACTTC. This sequence encodes CSASAGPYEQYF.

This clonotype was picked up many times. J is TRBJ1-2 and V is TRBV9; perhaps TRBD1 as D (5 bases). The length of the CDR3 is 13 residues. V was cut by 0 bases and J by 4 bases, with 7 bases left in between. Germline loops: CDR1 SGDLS, CDR2 YYNGEE. The CDR3 sequence: CASSVEGVYGYTF. The CDR3 bases are TGTGCCAGCAGCGTAGAAGGGGTCTATGGCTACACCTTC. Full variable domain (outside the CDR3, taken from reference TRBV9 and TRBJ1-2): DSGVTQTPKHLITATGQRVTLRCSPRSGDLSVYWYQQSLDQGLQFLIQYYNGEERAKGNILERFSAQQFPDLHSELNLSSLELGDSALYFCASSVEGVYGYTFGSGTRLTVV.

This sequence joins TRBV20-1 and TRBJ2-5, with TRBD1 as a possible D gene (6 bases). V gave up 3 bases and J gave up 2 bases, with 10 bases separating them. The CDR3 spans 13 residues. Germline V gives CDR1 DFQATT, CDR2 SNEGSKA (reference sequence). CDR3 DNA sequence: TGCAGTGCTAGGTGGACAGAACAAGAGACCCAGTACTTC. This codes for CSARWTEQETQYF.

This clonotype appeared many times. The chain uses TRBV12-3 or TRBV12-4 and TRBJ2-1; 12 nucleotides align to TRBD2. Losses at the gene ends were 5 bases for V and 7 bases for J; bases not matched to a gene: 6. The CDR3 covers 15 residues. The CDR3 here is CASSAGGLAGNEQFF. DNA of the CDR3: TGTGCCAGCAGTGCCGGAGGACTAGCGGGGAATGAGCAGTTCTTC.

Only a few counts were recorded for this clonotype. This chain joins TRBV20-1 and TRBJ2-5, with unresolved D. Trimming removed 5 bases from V and 5 bases from J, with 12 bases in between. Germline CDR1 reads DFQATT; CDR2 reads SNEGSKA (reference sequence). This CDR3 has 12 residues. The CDR3 protein is CSARLRGETQYF. The CDR3 DNA sequence: TGCAGTGCTCGGTTACGTGGGGAGACCCAGTACTTC.

This clonotype was observed at least ten times. V is TRBV24-1 and J is TRBJ2-3; D might be TRBD2 (6 bases). CDR3 length: 15 amino acids. Looked up from germline, CDR1 is KGHDR and CDR2 is SFDVKD. V was cut by 5 bases and J by 0 bases, with 11 bases left in between. CDR3 region: CATSVTGGSTDTQYF. Written as DNA, the CDR3 is TGTGCCACCAGTGTTACCGGGGGAAGCACAGATACGCAGTATTTT.

CDR3: CSAAAEETQYF. CDR3 DNA: TGCAGTGCTGCCGCCGAAGAGACCCAGTACTTC. The chain has TRBV20-1 and TRBJ2-5; D not resolved. Trimming cost V 5 bases and J 3 bases, with 7 bases left between them. Germline loops: CDR1 DFQATT, CDR2 SNEGSKA (reference sequence). The CDR3 sequence is 11 residues long.

This clonotype was picked up many times. The chain combines TRBV20-1 with TRBJ2-1, with D perhaps matching TRBD1 (6 bases). The CDR3 spans 14 residues. From germline, CDR1 is DFQATT and CDR2 SNEGSKA (reference sequence). Trimming shortened V by 1 base and J by 4 bases, and 11 bases separated the two germline ends. For the CDR3, the DNA is TGCAGTGCTAGAGGTGGGGGCAAATACAATGAGCAGTTCTTC. Translating it yields CSARGGGKYNEQFF.

There are many counts of this clonotype. J is TRBJ2-1 and V is TRBV20-1, with 9 bases that match TRBD2. In germline, CDR1 is DFQATT, CDR2 SNEGSKA (reference sequence). V lost 7 bases to trimming and J lost 9 bases; unmatched junction nucleotides: 7. The CDR3 extends over 12 amino acids. CDR3 DNA sequence: TGCAGTGTGCGGGGGGGCCGTCGTGAGCAGTTCTTC. Amino acids: CSVRGGRREQFF.

This rearrangement joins TRBV7-9 to TRBJ2-7, with TRBD1 as a possible D gene (7 bases). Germline CDR1 and CDR2: SEHNR and FQNEAQ (reference sequence). V was trimmed by 5 bases and J by 3 bases, leaving 17 bases between them. The length of the CDR3 is 15 residues. DNA for the CDR3: TGTGCCAGCAGCCAGTGGGGGGACAGATACTACGAGCAGTACTTC. It encodes CASSQWGDRYYEQYF.

The genes are TRBV20-1 and TRBJ1-1; a weak D match, TRBD1 (5 bases). The length of the CDR3 is 13 residues. Germline-derived CDR1 and CDR2 are DFQATT and SNEGSKA (reference sequence). Trimming removed 3 bases from V and 3 bases from J, with 11 bases in between. CDR3 bases: TGCAGTGCTAGTTTTTGGGACGACACTGAAGCTTTCTTT. Its translation: CSASFWDDTEAFF.

The rearrangement links TRBV20-1 to TRBJ2-1; no definite D call. With 0 bases removed from V and 9 bases from J, the gap between germline ends came to 12 bases. The CDR3 is 13 residues long. Germline V gene sequence: CDR1 DFQATT, CDR2 SNEGSKA (reference sequence). CDR3 in DNA: TGCAGTGCTAGAGATTTCCTCACCGGTGAGCAGTTCTTC. This translates into CSARDFLTGEQFF.

This clonotype turned up a few times. The J gene is TRBJ2-2, the V gene TRBV3-1, with D possibly matching TRBD1 (6 bases). This CDR3 comprises 16 residues. Looked up from germline, CDR1 is LGHDT and CDR2 is YNNKEL (reference sequence). V lost 4 bases, J lost 6 bases, and 18 bases lay in between. CDR3 coding DNA: TGTGCCAGCAGCCTACGACAGGTTCAATCGGCCGGGGAGCTGTTTTTT. It encodes CASSLRQVQSAGELFF.